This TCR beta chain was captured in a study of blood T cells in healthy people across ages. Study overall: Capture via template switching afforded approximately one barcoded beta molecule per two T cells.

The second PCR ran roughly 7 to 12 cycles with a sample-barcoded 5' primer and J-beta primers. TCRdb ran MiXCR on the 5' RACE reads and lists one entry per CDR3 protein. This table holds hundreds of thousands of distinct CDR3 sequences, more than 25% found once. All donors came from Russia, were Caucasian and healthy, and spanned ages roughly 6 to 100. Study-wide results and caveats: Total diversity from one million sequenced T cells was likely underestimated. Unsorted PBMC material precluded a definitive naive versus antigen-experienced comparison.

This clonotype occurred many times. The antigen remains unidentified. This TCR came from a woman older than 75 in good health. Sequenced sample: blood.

CDR3 DNA sequence: TGTGCCATCAGTGCTAGAGGGGCGGACACTGAAGCTTTCTTT. It yields the protein CAISARGADTEAFF. This rearrangement joins TRBV10-3 to TRBJ1-1; weak D call: TRBD1 (5 bases). The CDR3 sequence is 14 residues long. V dropped 4 bases and J dropped 3 bases, with 12 bases sitting between them. CDR1 is ENHRY and CDR2 is SYGVKD in the germline V gene.